The next 17 T cell receptor beta chains were all read from a single sample in a study of T cell responses to AZD1222 COVID-19 vaccine. The repertoire was sequenced with immunoSEQ multiplex PCR; TCRdb's copy has only in-frame clones and lacks some. The repertoire consists of 100,000 to 150,000 clones, with 80% to 95% occurring once and the leading ten covering 0.9% to 1.2%. Sample: peripheral blood, taken on day 0 of AZD1222 vaccination. The receptors come from an adult in good health.

The J gene is TRBJ2-3, the V gene TRBV10-1, with TRBD1 matching 9 bases. The V and J ends lost 4 bases and 15 bases, in that order; junction bases with no gene match: 5. The CDR3 runs to 11 residues. Germline loops: CDR1 WNHNN, CDR2 SYGVQD (reference sequence). The chain's CDR3 is CASSVLDRGYF. DNA of the CDR3: TGCGCCAGCAGTGTTTTGGACAGGGGATATTTT.

This chain joins TRBV13 and TRBJ2-5; possibly TRBD2 for D (5 bases). The CDR3 has 14 amino acids. Germline V gene data show CDR1 as PRHDT and CDR2 as FYEKMQ (reference sequence). V dropped 5 bases and J dropped 5 bases, with 15 bases sitting between them. The DNA of the CDR3 is TGTGCCAGCAGCCCCCCCGGTGGGGAGGAGACCCAGTACTTC. Its translation: CASSPPGGEETQYF.

The chain uses TRBV5-6 and TRBJ1-3, with 8 positions matching TRBD1. After removal of 5 bases from V and 0 bases from J, the junction contained 4 bases not matched to a gene. This CDR3 region has 15 residues. CDR1 SGHDT and CDR2 YYEEEE come from the germline V gene. Here the CDR3 DNA reads TGTGCCAGCAGATTGACAGGGGCCTCTGGAAACACCATATATTTT. Translation gives CASRLTGASGNTIYF.

The chain joins TRBV2 to TRBJ1-1, with a possible D match to TRBD1 (5 bases). This CDR3 is 13 amino acids long. Germline V gene sequence: CDR1 SNHLY, CDR2 FYNNEI. Trimming took off 6 bases at V and 3 bases at J, with 11 bases between the two ends. DNA of the CDR3: TGTGCCAGCAGCCCGGTGGGGCACACTGAAGCTTTCTTT. Translated, it gives CASSPVGHTEAFF.

This clone was recorded only once. V is TRBV5-4 and J is TRBJ2-1; D not certain. Germline CDR1 and CDR2: SGHNT and YYREEE (reference sequence). Deletions cut 4 bases from V and 5 bases from J, with 7 bases between. This CDR3 comprises 12 residues. Here the CDR3 reads CASSGIDNEQFF. CDR3 nucleotide sequence: TGTGCCAGCAGCGGGATAGACAATGAGCAGTTCTTC.

The J gene is TRBJ1-5, the V gene TRBV4-1; 7 nucleotides match TRBD1. V lost 0 bases and J lost 4; bases outside the gene matches: 9. This CDR3 region has 17 residues. The germline CDR1 and CDR2 sequences are MGHRA and YSYEKL. The CDR3 sequence: CASSQDPGGFGNQPQHF. CDR3 nucleotide sequence: TGCGCCAGCAGCCAAGATCCAGGGGGGTTTGGAAATCAGCCCCAGCATTTT.

The V and J genes are TRBV29-1 and TRBJ1-1; D is undetermined. The germline CDR1 and CDR2 sequences are SQVTM and ANQGSEA. Trimming left V 6 bases short and J 4 bases short, with 15 bases between. The CDR3 contains 13 residues. The CDR3 nucleotides read TGCAGCGTGTTAAGCGGGTTGGGCACTGAAGCTTTCTTT. This encodes CSVLSGLGTEAFF.

This chain's CDR3 is CASSPPGTDGVEKLFF. The CDR3 nucleotides are TGTGCCAGCAGCCCCCCCGGGACAGACGGAGTTGAAAAACTGTTTTTT. V and J are TRBV5-4 and TRBJ1-4; 7 positions agree with TRBD1. This CDR3 has 16 amino acids. In germline, CDR1 is SGHNT, CDR2 YYREEE (reference sequence). V was clipped by 4 bases and J by 7 bases; unmatched bases: 13.

About this clone itself: The sample carries other DNA sequences with the same CDR3. The chain is built from TRBV11-2 and TRBJ1-1, with no clear D. Germline V gene sequence: CDR1 SGHAT, CDR2 FQNNGV. The CDR3 sequence is 13 residues long. V dropped 5 bases and J dropped 1 base, with 8 bases sitting between them. The CDR3 nucleotides are TGTGCCAGCAGCCTCCGGGAGAACACTGAAGCTTTCTTT. Protein: CASSLRENTEAFF. The whole variable domain, remainder taken from reference TRBV11-2 and TRBJ1-1, is EAGVAQSPRYKIIEKRQSVAFWCNPISGHATLYWYQQILGQGPKLLIQFQNNGVVDDSQLPKDRFSAERLKGVDSTLKIQPAKLEDSAVYLCASSLRENTEAFFGQGTRLTVV.

The V call is TRBV2, the J call TRBJ2-7; 15 nucleotides match TRBD2. Per germline, CDR1 SNHLY and CDR2 FYNNEI. J lost 7 bases, V lost 6 bases, and 7 bases had no gene match. The CDR3 is 15 amino acids. The CDR3 sequence is CASSVIGTSGGEQYF. In nucleotides, the CDR3 is TGTGCCAGCAGCGTAATCGGGACTAGCGGGGGGGAGCAGTACTTC.

The chain carries TRBV5-1 and TRBJ1-6; 10 nucleotides align to TRBD1. The CDR3 extends over 15 amino acids. In germline, CDR1 is SGHRS, CDR2 YFSETQ. Trimming at V came to 4 bases and at J to 8 bases, leaving 6 bases not matched to a gene. Here the CDR3 reads CASSLGTGVDSPLHF. As DNA, the CDR3 is TGCGCCAGCAGCCTAGGGACAGGGGTAGATTCACCCCTCCACTTT.

The chain employs TRBV7-8 and TRBJ2-3; 9 nucleotides agree with TRBD2. CDR3 size: 17 residues. Trimming took 1 base from V and 1 from J; bases not matched to a gene: 6. Per the germline V gene, CDR1 is SGHVS and CDR2 is FQNEAQ. CDR3 sequence reads: CASSLVRSSGGTDTQYF. The CDR3 bases are TGTGCCAGCAGCTTAGTTCGGTCTAGCGGGGGCACAGATACGCAGTATTTT.

This chain links TRBV4-1 with TRBJ1-2, with a weak D call TRBD1 (5 bases). The ends were cut back, 3 bases at V and 4 bases at J, with 18 bases in the middle. This CDR3 is built from 16 residues. CDR1 is MGHRA, CDR2 YSYEKL, per germline. In nucleotides, the CDR3 is TGCGCCAGCAGCCATCCGCTCGGACACCGCCCCTATGGCTACACCTTC. Protein: CASSHPLGHRPYGYTF.

The genes are TRBV3-1 (or the pseudogene TRBV3-2) and TRBJ2-1; 8 bases line up with TRBD2. Germline V CDR1 and CDR2: LGHDT, YNNKEL (reference sequence). The ends lost 3 bases at V and 3 bases at J; junction bases unmatched: 7. This CDR3 region has 16 residues. The CDR3 bases are TGTGCCAGCAGCCACGCGGCGGGAGGTCTCTACAATGAGCAGTTCTTC. It yields the protein CASSHAAGGLYNEQFF.

This CDR3 is CATSDLPGRGGNEQFF. CDR3 sequence (DNA): TGTGCCACCAGTGATTTGCCCGGGAGGGGGGGCAATGAGCAGTTCTTC. This chain connects TRBV24-1 to TRBJ2-1; 8 bases align to TRBD2. V lost 0 bases and J lost 6; bases outside the gene matches: 6. This CDR3 contains 16 residues. Germline CDR1 reads KGHDR; CDR2 reads SFDVKD.

This rearrangement joins TRBV5-6 to TRBJ1-1; D unclear. CDR3 length equals 14 residues. The ends were cut back, 0 bases at V and 1 base at J, with 7 bases in the middle. Germline values: CDR1 SGHDT, CDR2 YYEEEE. The CDR3 loop reads CASSLDRENTEAFF. The CDR3 DNA follows: TGTGCCAGCAGCTTGGACAGAGAGAACACTGAAGCTTTCTTT.

V and J are TRBV15 and TRBJ2-2; no reliable D call. From germline, CDR1 is LNHNV and CDR2 YYDKDF (reference sequence). Trimming left V 2 bases short and J 3 bases short, with 1 base between. CDR3 length: 12 residues. In DNA, the CDR3 is TGTGCCACCAGCAGACACACCGGGGAGCTGTTTTTT. It codes for CATSRHTGELFF.